The clone carrying this T cell receptor beta chain was detected a few times. Its antigen is not known. Semi-nested PCR with Nested Universal Primer A followed constant-region reverse priming of full-length variable regions. TCRdb redid the calling of the 5' RACE reads with MiXCR, one entry per CDR3 protein. This table has tens of thousands of distinct CDR3 sequences, roughly 24% appearing once. Purified naive CD4+ T cells were depleted of CD25+ Tregs. Looked up from germline, CDR1 is DFQATT and CDR2 is SNEGSKA (reference sequence). Trimming removed 0 bases from V and 3 bases from J, with 14 bases in between. There are 15 residues in the CDR3. General study findings and limits: Whole repertoires were not studied in the larger cohort, only one V-J beta rearrangement. Greatest tumor Treg TCR overlap was with tumor naive CD4+ cells.

Sequencing was performed on naive CD4+ T cells sorted from a lymph node. Regarding subset: naive CD4+ T cells, CD4+CD45RA+CD25-. V gene TRBV20-1 combines with J gene TRBJ2-5; no firm D call. The source of this sequence is a female donor with breast cancer. CDR3 amino acids: CSARDGDSLEETQYF. DNA for the CDR3: TGCAGTGCTAGAGATGGGGATAGCTTGGAAGAGACCCAGTACTTC.